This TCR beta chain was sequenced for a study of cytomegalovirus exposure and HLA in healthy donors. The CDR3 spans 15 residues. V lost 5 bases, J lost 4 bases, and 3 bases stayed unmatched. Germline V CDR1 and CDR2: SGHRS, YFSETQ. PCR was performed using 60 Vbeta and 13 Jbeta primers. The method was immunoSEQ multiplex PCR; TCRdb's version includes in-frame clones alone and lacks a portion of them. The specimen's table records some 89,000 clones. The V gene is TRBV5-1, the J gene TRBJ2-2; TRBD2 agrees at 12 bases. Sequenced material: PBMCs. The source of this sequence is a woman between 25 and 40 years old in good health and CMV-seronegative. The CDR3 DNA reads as TGCGCCAGCAGACCGGGACTAGCGGGCACCGGGGAGCTGTTTTTT. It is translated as CASRPGLAGTGELFF.